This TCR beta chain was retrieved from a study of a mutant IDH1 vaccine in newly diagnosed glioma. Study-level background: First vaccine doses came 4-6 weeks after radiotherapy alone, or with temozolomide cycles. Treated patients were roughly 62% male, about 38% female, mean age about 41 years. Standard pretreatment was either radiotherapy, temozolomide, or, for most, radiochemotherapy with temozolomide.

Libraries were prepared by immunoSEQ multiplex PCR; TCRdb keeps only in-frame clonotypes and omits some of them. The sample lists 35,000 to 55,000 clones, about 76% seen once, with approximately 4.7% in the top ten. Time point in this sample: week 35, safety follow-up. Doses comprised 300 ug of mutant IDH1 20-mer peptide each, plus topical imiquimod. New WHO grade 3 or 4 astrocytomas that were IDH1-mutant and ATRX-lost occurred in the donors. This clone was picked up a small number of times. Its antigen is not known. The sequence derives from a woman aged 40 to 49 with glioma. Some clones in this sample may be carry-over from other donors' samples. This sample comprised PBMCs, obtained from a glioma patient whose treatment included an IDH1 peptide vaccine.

The CDR3 DNA sequence: TGTGCCAGCTCACCACAGGGACAGATCACCGGGGAGCTGTTTTTT. The encoded protein is CASSPQGQITGELFF. V is TRBV18 and J is TRBJ2-2; TRBD1 matches 7 bases. V was pared by 1 base and J by 4 bases, with 3 bases of the junction left unmatched. The CDR3 is made up of 15 amino acids. Germline lookup yields CDR1 KGHSH and CDR2 LQKENI. The entire variable domain, with the rest obtained from reference TRBV18 and TRBJ2-2, is as follows: NAGVMQNPRHLVRRRGQEARLRCSPMKGHSHVYWYRQLPEEGLKFMVYLQKENIIDESGMPKERFSAEFPKEGPSILRIQQVVRGDSAAYFCASSPQGQITGELFFGEGSRLTVL.